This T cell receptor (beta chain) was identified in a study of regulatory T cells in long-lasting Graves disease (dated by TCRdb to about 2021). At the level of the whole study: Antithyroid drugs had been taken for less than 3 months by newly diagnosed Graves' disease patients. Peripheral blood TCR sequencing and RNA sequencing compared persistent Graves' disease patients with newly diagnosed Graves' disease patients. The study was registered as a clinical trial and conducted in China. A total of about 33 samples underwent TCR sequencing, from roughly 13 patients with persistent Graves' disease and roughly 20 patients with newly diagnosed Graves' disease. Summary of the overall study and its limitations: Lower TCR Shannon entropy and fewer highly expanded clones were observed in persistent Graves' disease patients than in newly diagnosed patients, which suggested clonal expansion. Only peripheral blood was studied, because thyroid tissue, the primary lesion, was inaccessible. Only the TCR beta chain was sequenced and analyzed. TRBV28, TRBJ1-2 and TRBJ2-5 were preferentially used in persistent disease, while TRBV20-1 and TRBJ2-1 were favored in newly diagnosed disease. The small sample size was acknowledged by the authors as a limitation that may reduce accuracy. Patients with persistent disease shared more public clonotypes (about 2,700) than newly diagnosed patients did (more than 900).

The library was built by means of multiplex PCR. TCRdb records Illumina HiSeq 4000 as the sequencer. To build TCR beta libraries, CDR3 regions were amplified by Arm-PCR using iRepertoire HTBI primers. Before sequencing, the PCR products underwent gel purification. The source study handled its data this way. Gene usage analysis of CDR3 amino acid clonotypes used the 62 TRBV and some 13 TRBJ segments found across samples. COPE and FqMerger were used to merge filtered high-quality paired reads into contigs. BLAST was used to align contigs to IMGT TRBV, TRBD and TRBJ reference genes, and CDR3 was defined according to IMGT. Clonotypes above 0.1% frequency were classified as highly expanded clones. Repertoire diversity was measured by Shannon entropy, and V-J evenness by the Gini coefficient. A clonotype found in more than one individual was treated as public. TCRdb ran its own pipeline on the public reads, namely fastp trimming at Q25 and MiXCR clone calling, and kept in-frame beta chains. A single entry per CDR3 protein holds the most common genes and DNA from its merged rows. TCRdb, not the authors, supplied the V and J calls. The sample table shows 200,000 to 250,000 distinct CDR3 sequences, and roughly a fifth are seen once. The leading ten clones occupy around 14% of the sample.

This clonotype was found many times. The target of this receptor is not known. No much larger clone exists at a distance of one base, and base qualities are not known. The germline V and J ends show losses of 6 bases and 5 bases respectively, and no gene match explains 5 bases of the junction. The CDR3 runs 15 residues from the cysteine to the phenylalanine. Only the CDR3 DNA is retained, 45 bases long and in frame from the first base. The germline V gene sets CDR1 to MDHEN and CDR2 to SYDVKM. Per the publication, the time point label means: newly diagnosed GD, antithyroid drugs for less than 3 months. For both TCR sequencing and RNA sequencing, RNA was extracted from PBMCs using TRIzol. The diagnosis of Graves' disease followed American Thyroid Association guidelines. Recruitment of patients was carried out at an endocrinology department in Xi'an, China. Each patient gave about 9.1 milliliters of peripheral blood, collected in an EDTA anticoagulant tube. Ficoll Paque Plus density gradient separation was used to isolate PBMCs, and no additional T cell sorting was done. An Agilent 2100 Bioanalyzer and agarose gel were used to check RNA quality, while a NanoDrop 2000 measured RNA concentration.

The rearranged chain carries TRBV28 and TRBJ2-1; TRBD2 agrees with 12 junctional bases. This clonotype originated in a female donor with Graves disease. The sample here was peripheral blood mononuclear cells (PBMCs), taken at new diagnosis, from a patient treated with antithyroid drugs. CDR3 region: CASRPSGRDNNEQFF. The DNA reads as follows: TGTGCCAGCAGGCCTAGCGGGAGGGATAACAATGAGCAGTTCTTC.